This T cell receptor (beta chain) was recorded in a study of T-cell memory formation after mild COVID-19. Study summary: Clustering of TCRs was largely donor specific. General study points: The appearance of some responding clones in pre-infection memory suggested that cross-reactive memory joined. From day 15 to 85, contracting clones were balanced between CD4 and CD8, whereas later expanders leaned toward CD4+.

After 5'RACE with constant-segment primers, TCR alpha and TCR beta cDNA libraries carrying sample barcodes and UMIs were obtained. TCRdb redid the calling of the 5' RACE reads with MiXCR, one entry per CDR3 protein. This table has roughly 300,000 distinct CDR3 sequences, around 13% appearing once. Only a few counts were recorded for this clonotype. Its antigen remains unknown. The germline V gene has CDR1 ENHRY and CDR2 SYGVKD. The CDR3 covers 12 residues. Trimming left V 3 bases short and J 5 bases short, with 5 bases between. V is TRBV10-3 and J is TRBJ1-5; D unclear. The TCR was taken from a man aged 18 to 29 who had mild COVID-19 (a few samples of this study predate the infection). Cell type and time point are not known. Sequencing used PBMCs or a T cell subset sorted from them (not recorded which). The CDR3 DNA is TGTGCCATCAGTGACGGGGATCAGCCCCAGCATTTT. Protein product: CAISDGDQPQHF.